These T cell receptor beta chains were read from a single sample in a study of human T cells and chemical hapten exposure. Each CDR3 protein gets one entry after TCRdb re-called the RACE reads with MiXCR. The repertoire holds about 64,000 distinct CDR3 sequences, with more than 9.5% as singletons. The sample in question was whole blood, obtained in connection with sensitization to the hapten diphenylcyclopropenone (DPC). These receptors came from a woman in her thirties with alopecia areata. Some clones in this sample may be carry-over from other donors' samples. Each CDR3 is given with its conserved first and last residue. The order of the fields is CDR3 DNA, CDR3 protein, clone size, D gene, CDR3 length, V gene, J gene. The D gene is left open where the match is weak. Rows may omit the clone size; those that give it use once, few, many or a size class.

cdr3_nt: TGTGCCAGTACCAGGACGTATATAAGCAATGAGCAGTTCTTC
cdr3_aa: CASTRTYISNEQFF
clone_size: many
d_call: .
cdr3_length: 14
v_call: TRBV19
j_call: TRBJ2-1

cdr3_nt: TGTGCCCGGAAAAAGTGGGGGCTCGAGGGGGCTATCGACCAAGAGACCCAGTACTTC
cdr3_aa: CARKKWGLEGAIDQETQYF
clone_size: many
d_call: TRBD1
cdr3_length: 19
v_call: TRBV6-2/TRBV6-3
j_call: TRBJ2-5

cdr3_nt: TGTGCCAGCAGTTACTCCACTGAAGCTTTCTTT
cdr3_aa: CASSYSTEAFF
clone_size: few
d_call: .
cdr3_length: 11
v_call: TRBV6-2/TRBV6-3
j_call: TRBJ1-1

cdr3_nt: TGTGCCAGCAAATTCTGGCCAAGCTCTGGAAACACCATATATTTT
cdr3_aa: CASKFWPSSGNTIYF
clone_size: .
d_call: .
cdr3_length: 15
v_call: TRBV6-5
j_call: TRBJ1-3

cdr3_nt: TGTGCCAGCAGCCCCCTACTAGCGGGGTACCAAGAGACCCAGTACTTC
cdr3_aa: CASSPLLAGYQETQYF
clone_size: .
d_call: TRBD2
cdr3_length: 16
v_call: TRBV3-1
j_call: TRBJ2-5

cdr3_nt: TGTGCCAGCAGCTTCCGGACTAGCGGGGGCACTGATGAGCAGTTCTTC
cdr3_aa: CASSFRTSGGTDEQFF
clone_size: .
d_call: TRBD2
cdr3_length: 16
v_call: TRBV11-2
j_call: TRBJ2-1

cdr3_nt: TGTGCCAGCTCACCACCCGGACGGACCAATCAGCCCCAGCATTTT
cdr3_aa: CASSPPGRTNQPQHF
clone_size: few
d_call: .
cdr3_length: 15
v_call: TRBV18
j_call: TRBJ1-5

cdr3_nt: TGTGCCAGCAGCTTAAAAGATGAGCAGTTCTTC
cdr3_aa: CASSLKDEQFF
clone_size: many
d_call: .
cdr3_length: 11
v_call: TRBV7-9
j_call: TRBJ2-1

cdr3_nt: TGTGCCAGCAGCTCTACCCTTACCACTAGCCGCTCCTACAATGAGCAGTTCTTC
cdr3_aa: CASSSTLTTSRSYNEQFF
clone_size: many
d_call: .
cdr3_length: 18
v_call: TRBV7-9
j_call: TRBJ2-1

cdr3_nt: TGTGCCAGCAGTTTAAGCGGGGGCCAAGAGACCCAGTACTTC
cdr3_aa: CASSLSGGQETQYF
clone_size: many
d_call: TRBD2
cdr3_length: 14
v_call: TRBV28
j_call: TRBJ2-5

cdr3_nt: TGTGCCAGCAGCTTAGTCTCTATATCCAATGAGCAGTTCTTC
cdr3_aa: CASSLVSISNEQFF
clone_size: .
d_call: .
cdr3_length: 14
v_call: TRBV7-2
j_call: TRBJ2-1

cdr3_nt: TGTGCCAGCAGTTTATTTCCAGATACGCAGTATTTT
cdr3_aa: CASSLFPDTQYF
clone_size: .
d_call: .
cdr3_length: 12
v_call: TRBV12-3/TRBV12-4
j_call: TRBJ2-3

cdr3_nt: TGTGCCAGTAGTATCGGGTCGGCCCGCACAGATACGCAGTATTTT
cdr3_aa: CASSIGSARTDTQYF
clone_size: few
d_call: .
cdr3_length: 15
v_call: TRBV19
j_call: TRBJ2-3

cdr3_nt: TGTGCCAGCTCACCACCGATTACCCGTTACAATGAGCAGTTCTTC
cdr3_aa: CASSPPITRYNEQFF
clone_size: many
d_call: .
cdr3_length: 15
v_call: TRBV18
j_call: TRBJ2-1

cdr3_nt: TGTGCCAGCAGTGGTCAGGGTGATTCACCCCTCCACTTT
cdr3_aa: CASSGQGDSPLHF
clone_size: many
d_call: .
cdr3_length: 13
v_call: TRBV28
j_call: TRBJ1-6

cdr3_nt: TGTGCCAGCAGGCTCGGACAGGGCTATGGCTACACCTTC
cdr3_aa: CASRLGQGYGYTF
clone_size: many
d_call: TRBD1
cdr3_length: 13
v_call: TRBV6-6
j_call: TRBJ1-2

cdr3_nt: TGTGCCAGCAGAGGGACTAGTGAGGCTACGCAGTATTTT
cdr3_aa: CASRGTSEATQYF
clone_size: .
d_call: TRBD2
cdr3_length: 13
v_call: TRBV6-5
j_call: TRBJ2-3

cdr3_nt: TGTGCCAGCTCACCCTTGGAGGGTCCGGGGTCTGGGGCCAACGTCCTGACTTTC
cdr3_aa: CASSPLEGPGSGANVLTF
clone_size: many
d_call: .
cdr3_length: 18
v_call: TRBV18
j_call: TRBJ2-6

cdr3_nt: TGTGCCATCAGCGGAGCGGATACGCAGTATTTT
cdr3_aa: CAISGADTQYF
clone_size: .
d_call: .
cdr3_length: 11
v_call: TRBV10-3
j_call: TRBJ2-3

cdr3_nt: TGTGCCAGCAGCCGACAGAACACCGGGGAGCTGTTTTTT
cdr3_aa: CASSRQNTGELFF
clone_size: .
d_call: .
cdr3_length: 13
v_call: TRBV11-2
j_call: TRBJ2-2

cdr3_nt: TGTGCCAGTAGTATTCGACAGCTCTACAATGAGCAGTTCTTC
cdr3_aa: CASSIRQLYNEQFF
clone_size: many
d_call: .
cdr3_length: 14
v_call: TRBV19
j_call: TRBJ2-1

cdr3_nt: TGTGCCAGCAGCTTACGGGGGACCTGGGAAAAACTGTTTTTT
cdr3_aa: CASSLRGTWEKLFF
clone_size: many
d_call: .
cdr3_length: 14
v_call: TRBV7-9
j_call: TRBJ1-4

cdr3_nt: TGCAGCGTTGAAACCGGGACAGGGTATGAGACCCAGTACTTC
cdr3_aa: CSVETGTGYETQYF
clone_size: many
d_call: TRBD1
cdr3_length: 14
v_call: TRBV29-1
j_call: TRBJ2-5

cdr3_nt: TGCAGTGCCGTGGAGACTAACTATGGCTACACCTTC
cdr3_aa: CSAVETNYGYTF
clone_size: few
d_call: .
cdr3_length: 12
v_call: TRBV20-1
j_call: TRBJ1-2

cdr3_nt: TGTGCCAGCAGTGATGGAGATACGCAGTATTTT
cdr3_aa: CASSDGDTQYF
clone_size: few
d_call: .
cdr3_length: 11
v_call: TRBV6-2/TRBV6-3
j_call: TRBJ2-3

cdr3_nt: TGTGCCAGCAGCTTTCATGGACAGGGCTCCTACGAGCAGTACTTC
cdr3_aa: CASSFHGQGSYEQYF
clone_size: .
d_call: TRBD1
cdr3_length: 15
v_call: TRBV7-8
j_call: TRBJ2-7